This T cell receptor (beta chain) was obtained from a study of blood T cell repertoires in COVID-19. For the study at large: The samples span acute and convalescent COVID-19 from the United States, Italy and Spain. PBMCs, B-cell-depleted T cells, or T cells provided the cDNA or gDNA that made up the material.

In the authors' workflow: Reference gene primer amplification gave estimated nucleated cell counts. Data came from immunoSEQ multiplex PCR; TCRdb stores just in-frame clones and leaves some out. V and J calls and clone size are those listed in that table; D and trimming were worked out from the DNA. The sample consists of about 440,000 clones, roughly 88% of them appearing once. Enrollment of patients from Seattle took place during active infection, with longitudinal follow-up. The sequencing sample was made of peripheral blood. This TCR derives from a woman aged 45 to 65 with COVID-19, enrolled during active disease.

The CDR3 DNA reads TGTGCCAGCAGCCAAGAATTCAGGGTGGGCGAGCAGTACTTC. Residues: CASSQEFRVGEQYF. J is TRBJ2-7 and V is TRBV4-2, with D possibly TRBD1 on 5 matching bases. The germline gives CDR1 LGHNA, CDR2 YNFKEQ. V shed 0 bases and J shed 6 bases, with 12 bases lying between them. This CDR3 spans 14 amino acids.